The clone carrying this TCR beta chain occurred a few times. Antigen: not known. The sample comes from a study of identical twins. Unique molecular identifiers were in the cDNA, with template-switch universal primer binding. TCRdb fed the 5' RACE reads into MiXCR, producing one record per CDR3 protein. The table lists just over 450,000 distinct CDR3 sequences, more than 13% of them singletons, with about 0.52% in the top ten. The study, taken as a whole, reports: Out-of-frame alpha sequences common to twins were enriched for low generation probability.

The CDR3 consists of 17 residues. Germline-derived CDR1 and CDR2 are SGHRS and YFSETQ. The V and J ends lost 0 bases and 2 bases respectively, with 15 bases between them. The sample also formed part of further work on yellow fever vaccine responses in identical twins. This second study says: It has been reported that, in twins, the vaccine T cell response seemed partly convergent and partly personalized.

The TCR comes from a woman aged 18-29 years in good health. Source material: CD4+ T cells sorted from blood. The rearrangement links TRBV5-1 to TRBJ2-1; maybe TRBD1 (6 bases). The CDR3 DNA is TGCGCCAGCAGCTTGGGGGCAGGGGTAACTCCCTACAATGAGCAGTTCTTC. Amino acids: CASSLGAGVTPYNEQFF.